This T cell receptor beta chain derives from a study of OX40 agonist ivuxolimab in advanced cancers. Germline CDR1 is SNHLY and CDR2 is FYNNEI. V dropped 4 bases and J dropped 4 bases, with 9 bases sitting between them. The CDR3 is 13 amino acids. The method was immunoSEQ multiplex PCR; TCRdb's version includes in-frame clones alone and lacks a portion of them. The sample carries 80,000 or so clones, roughly 92% recorded once. The TCR comes from an adult with an advanced solid tumor such as melanoma, head and neck, liver or kidney cancer. The chain employs TRBV2 and TRBJ2-3, with a possible D match to TRBD1 (5 bases). The material was CD4+ or CD8+ T cells sorted from blood, obtained in a trial of the OX40 agonist ivuxolimab. CDR3 DNA: TGTGCCAGCAGTGTCCAGGGTTCAGATACGCAGTATTTT. It codes for CASSVQGSDTQYF.